This T cell receptor beta chain was sequenced for a study of cytomegalovirus exposure and HLA in healthy donors. About the research overall: A previous analysis identified 95 million to 120 million unique TCR beta sequences derived from some 200 million T cells. A data release that came early held tens of millions of unique TCRs from HLA-typed donors. General observations from the study: It was assumed in the presence/absence analyses that sequencing depth was roughly uniform across donors. In a later analysis, TCR beta V- and J-gene trimming was associated with a missense DCLRE1C variant.

Comment on this clone: Its antigen remains unknown.

In the PCR, 60 Vbeta and 13 Jbeta primers were used. The protocol was immunoSEQ multiplex PCR, while the TCRdb copy is restricted to in-frame clones and leaves out a portion. Altogether roughly 140,000 clones are present, roughly 82% being singletons, with the ten largest covering 5.5% to 8.5%. This CDR3 has 9 amino acids. Germline V gives CDR1 PRHDT, CDR2 FYEKMQ (reference sequence). The sequenced sample was PBMCs. The TCR was taken from a woman aged 45-65 years in good health and CMV-seropositive. The chain couples TRBV13 to TRBJ1-2, with TRBD1 identical over 7 bases. CDR3 in amino acids: CDRGRGYTF. The DNA for the CDR3 is TGTGACAGGGGCCGGGGCTACACCTTC. The whole variable domain, remainder taken from reference TRBV13 and TRBJ1-2, is AAGVIQSPRHLIKEKRETATLKCYPIPRHDTVYWYQQGPGQDPQFLISFYEKMQSDKGSIPDRFSAQQFSDYHSELNMSSLELGDSALYFCDRGRGYTFGSGTRLTVV.